The T cell receptor (beta chain) under discussion was sequenced for a study of cytomegalovirus exposure and HLA in healthy donors. Produced via immunoSEQ multiplex PCR; TCRdb's table is partial and in-frame only. The sample includes 200,000 or so clones, roughly 83% of them seen just once. Study-wide points: Altogether, more than 150 TCR beta chains were recorded as cytomegalovirus-associated.

About this clone itself: Its antigen is unidentified. The sample holds other DNA sequences that translate to the same CDR3.

The CDR3 contains 14 residues. Unmatched junction bases numbered 0, after V lost 2 bases and J lost 1 base. The germline V gene encodes CDR1 MNHEY and CDR2 SMNVEV (reference sequence). The sequence was obtained from a woman under 30 in good health and CMV-seronegative. Sample: PBMCs. The rearrangement uses TRBV27 and TRBJ2-7; 9 bases align to TRBD1. CDR3: CASSLGTGSYEQYF. Here the CDR3 DNA reads TGTGCCAGCAGTTTAGGGACAGGGTCCTACGAGCAGTACTTC.